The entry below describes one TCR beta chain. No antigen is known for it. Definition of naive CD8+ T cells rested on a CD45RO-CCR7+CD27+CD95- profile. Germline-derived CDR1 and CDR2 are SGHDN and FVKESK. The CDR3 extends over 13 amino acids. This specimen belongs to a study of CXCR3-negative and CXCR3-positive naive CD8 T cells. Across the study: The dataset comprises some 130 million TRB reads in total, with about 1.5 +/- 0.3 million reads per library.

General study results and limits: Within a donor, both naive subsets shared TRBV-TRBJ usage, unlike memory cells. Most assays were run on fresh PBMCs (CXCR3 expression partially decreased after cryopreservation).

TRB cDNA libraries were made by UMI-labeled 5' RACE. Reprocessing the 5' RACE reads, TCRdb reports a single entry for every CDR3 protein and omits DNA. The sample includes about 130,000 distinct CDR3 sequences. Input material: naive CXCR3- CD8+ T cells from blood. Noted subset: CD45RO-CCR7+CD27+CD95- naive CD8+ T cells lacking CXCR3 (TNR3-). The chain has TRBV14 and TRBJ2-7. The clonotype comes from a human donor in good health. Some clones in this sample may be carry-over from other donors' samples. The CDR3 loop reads CASSHGRTYEQYF.